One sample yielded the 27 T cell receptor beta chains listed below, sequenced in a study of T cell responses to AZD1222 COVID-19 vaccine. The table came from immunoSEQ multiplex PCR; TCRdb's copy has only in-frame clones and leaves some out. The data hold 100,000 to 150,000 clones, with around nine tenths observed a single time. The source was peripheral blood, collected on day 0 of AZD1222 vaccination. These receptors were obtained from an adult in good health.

Here the CDR3 reads CASSLKDNSPLHF. As DNA, the CDR3 is TGTGCCAGCAGCTTAAAAGATAATTCACCCCTCCACTTT. The chain employs TRBV7-8 and TRBJ1-6; D call uncertain. The V gene lost 2 bases and the J gene lost 5 bases, with 4 bases spanning the gap. The CDR3 is made up of 13 amino acids. CDR1 is SGHVS, CDR2 FQNEAQ, per germline.

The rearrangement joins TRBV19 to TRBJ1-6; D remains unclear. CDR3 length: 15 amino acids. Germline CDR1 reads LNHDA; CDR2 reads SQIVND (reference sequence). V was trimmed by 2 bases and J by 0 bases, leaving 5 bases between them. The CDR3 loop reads CASSIRDSYNSPLHF. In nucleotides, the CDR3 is TGTGCCAGTAGTATACGGGACTCCTATAATTCACCCCTCCACTTT.

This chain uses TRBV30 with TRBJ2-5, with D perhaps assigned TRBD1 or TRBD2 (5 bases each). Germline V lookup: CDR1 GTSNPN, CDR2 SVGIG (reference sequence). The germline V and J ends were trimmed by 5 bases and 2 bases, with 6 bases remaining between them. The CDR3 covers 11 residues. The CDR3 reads CAWGGQETQYF. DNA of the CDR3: TGTGCCTGGGGGGGTCAAGAGACCCAGTACTTC. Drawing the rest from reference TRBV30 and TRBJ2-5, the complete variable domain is SQTIHQWPATLVQPVGSPLSLECTVEGTSNPNLYWYRQAAGRGLQLLFYSVGIGQISSEVPQNLSASRPQDRQFILSSKKLLLSDSGFYLCAWGGQETQYFGPGTRLLVL.

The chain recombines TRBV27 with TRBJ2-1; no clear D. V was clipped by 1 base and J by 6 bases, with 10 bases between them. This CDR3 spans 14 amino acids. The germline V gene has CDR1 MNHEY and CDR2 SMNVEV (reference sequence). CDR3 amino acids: CASSLFPDSNEQFF. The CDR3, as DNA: TGTGCCAGCAGTTTATTTCCAGATTCCAATGAGCAGTTCTTC.

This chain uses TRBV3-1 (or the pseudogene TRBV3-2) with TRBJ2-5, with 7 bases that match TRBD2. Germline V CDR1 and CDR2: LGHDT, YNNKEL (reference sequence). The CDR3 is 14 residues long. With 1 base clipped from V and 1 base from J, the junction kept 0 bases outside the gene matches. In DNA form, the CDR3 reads TGTGCCAGCAGCCAAGGGGGGGGCCAAGAGACCCAGTACTTC. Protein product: CASSQGGGQETQYF.

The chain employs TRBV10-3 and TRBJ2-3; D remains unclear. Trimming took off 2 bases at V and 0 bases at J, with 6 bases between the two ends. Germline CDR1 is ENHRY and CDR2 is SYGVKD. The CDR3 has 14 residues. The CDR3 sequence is CAISEGQSTDTQYF. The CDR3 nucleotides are TGTGCCATCAGTGAGGGCCAGAGCACAGATACGCAGTATTTT.

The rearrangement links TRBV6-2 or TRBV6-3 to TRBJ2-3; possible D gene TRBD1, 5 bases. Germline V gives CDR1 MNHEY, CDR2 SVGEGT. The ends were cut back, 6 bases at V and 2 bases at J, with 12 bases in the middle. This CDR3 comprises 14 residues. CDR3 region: CASSSDSNTDTQYF. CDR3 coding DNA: TGTGCCAGCAGCTCCGACAGCAACACAGATACGCAGTATTTT.

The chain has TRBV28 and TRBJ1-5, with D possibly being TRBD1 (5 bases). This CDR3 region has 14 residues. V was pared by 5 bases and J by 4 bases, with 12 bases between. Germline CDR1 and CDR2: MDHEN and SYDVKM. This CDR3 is CASSRRVANQPQHF. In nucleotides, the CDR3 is TGTGCCAGCAGTCGCAGGGTCGCTAATCAGCCCCAGCATTTT.

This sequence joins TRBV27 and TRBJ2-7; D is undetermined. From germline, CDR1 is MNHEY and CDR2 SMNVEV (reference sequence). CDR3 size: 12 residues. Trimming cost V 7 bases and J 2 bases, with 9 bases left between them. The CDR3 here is CASMEIPYEQYF. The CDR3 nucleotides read TGTGCCAGCATGGAAATTCCCTACGAGCAGTACTTC.

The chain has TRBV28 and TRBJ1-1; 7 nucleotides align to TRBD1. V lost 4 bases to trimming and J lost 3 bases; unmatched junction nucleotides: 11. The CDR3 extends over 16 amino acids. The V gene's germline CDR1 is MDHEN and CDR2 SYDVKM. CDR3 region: CASSSGGIGGHTEAFF. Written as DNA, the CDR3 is TGTGCCAGCAGTTCCGGGGGGATAGGGGGCCACACTGAAGCTTTCTTT.

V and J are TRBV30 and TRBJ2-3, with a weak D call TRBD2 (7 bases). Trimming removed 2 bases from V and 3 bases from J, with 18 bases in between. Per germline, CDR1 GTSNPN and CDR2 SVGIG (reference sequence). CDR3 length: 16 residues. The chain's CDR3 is CAWSLGGGGRTDTQYF. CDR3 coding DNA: TGTGCCTGGAGTTTAGGAGGGGGGGGGCGTACAGATACGCAGTATTTT.

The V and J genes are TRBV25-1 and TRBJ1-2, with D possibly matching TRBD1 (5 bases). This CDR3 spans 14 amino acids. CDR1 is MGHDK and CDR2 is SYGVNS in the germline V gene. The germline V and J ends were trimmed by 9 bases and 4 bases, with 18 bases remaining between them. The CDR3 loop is CASKTSGALYGYTF. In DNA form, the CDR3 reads TGTGCCAGTAAGACCTCCGGGGCCCTCTATGGCTACACCTTC.

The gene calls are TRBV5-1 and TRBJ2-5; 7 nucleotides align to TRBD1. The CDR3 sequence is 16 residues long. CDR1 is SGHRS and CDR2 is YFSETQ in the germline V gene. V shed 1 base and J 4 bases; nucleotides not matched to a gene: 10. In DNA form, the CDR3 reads TGCGCCAGCAGCTTGAGTCAGCCGACAGGGACAGAGACCCAGTACTTC. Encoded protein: CASSLSQPTGTETQYF.

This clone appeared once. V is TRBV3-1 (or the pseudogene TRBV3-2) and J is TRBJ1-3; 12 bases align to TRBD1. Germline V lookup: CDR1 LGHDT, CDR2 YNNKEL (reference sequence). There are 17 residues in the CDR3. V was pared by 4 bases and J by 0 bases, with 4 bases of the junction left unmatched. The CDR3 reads CASSRRDRGLSGNTIYF. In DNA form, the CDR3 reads TGTGCCAGCAGCCGGCGGGACAGGGGGCTCTCTGGAAACACCATATATTTT.

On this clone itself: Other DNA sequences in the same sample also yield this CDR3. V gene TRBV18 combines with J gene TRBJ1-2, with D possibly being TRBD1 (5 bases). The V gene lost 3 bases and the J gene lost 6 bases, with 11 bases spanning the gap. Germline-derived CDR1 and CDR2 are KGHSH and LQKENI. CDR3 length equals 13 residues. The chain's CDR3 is CASSPLVGDGYTF. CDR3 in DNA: TGTGCCAGCTCACCGTTGGTGGGGGATGGCTACACCTTC.

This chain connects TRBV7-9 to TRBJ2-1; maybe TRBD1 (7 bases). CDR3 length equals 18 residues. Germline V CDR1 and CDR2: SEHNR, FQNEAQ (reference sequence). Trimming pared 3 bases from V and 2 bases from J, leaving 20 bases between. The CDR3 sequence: CASSFRGGTGQPYNEQFF. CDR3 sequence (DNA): TGTGCCAGCAGCTTCCGGGGAGGCACGGGACAGCCCTACAATGAGCAGTTCTTC.

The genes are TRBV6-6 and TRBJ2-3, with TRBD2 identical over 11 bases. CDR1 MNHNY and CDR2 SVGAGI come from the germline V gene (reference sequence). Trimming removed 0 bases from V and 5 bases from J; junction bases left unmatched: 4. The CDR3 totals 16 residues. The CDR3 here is CASSYSSLAGGDTQYF. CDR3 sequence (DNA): TGTGCCAGCAGTTACTCGAGTCTAGCGGGGGGAGATACGCAGTATTTT.

The CDR3 DNA sequence: TGTGCCAGCAGCTCGGACAGGGGATGGACCGGGGAGCTGTTTTTT. Translating it yields CASSSDRGWTGELFF. V is TRBV5-6 and J is TRBJ2-2, with 9 bases lining up with TRBD1. Unmatched junction bases numbered 5, after V lost 3 bases and J lost 5 bases. Germline V gene sequence: CDR1 SGHDT, CDR2 YYEEEE. The CDR3 has 15 residues.

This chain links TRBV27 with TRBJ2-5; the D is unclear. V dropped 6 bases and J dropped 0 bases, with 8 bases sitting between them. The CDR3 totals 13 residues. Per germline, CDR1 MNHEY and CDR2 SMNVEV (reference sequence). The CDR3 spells CASSSVYQETQYF. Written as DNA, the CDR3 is TGTGCCAGCAGCTCGGTGTACCAAGAGACCCAGTACTTC.

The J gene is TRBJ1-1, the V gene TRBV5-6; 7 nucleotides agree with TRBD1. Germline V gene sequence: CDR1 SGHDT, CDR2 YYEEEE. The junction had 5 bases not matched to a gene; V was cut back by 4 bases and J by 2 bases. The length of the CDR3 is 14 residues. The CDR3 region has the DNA TGTGCCAGCAGCAAGGACAGGATCAACACTGAAGCTTTCTTT. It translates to CASSKDRINTEAFF.

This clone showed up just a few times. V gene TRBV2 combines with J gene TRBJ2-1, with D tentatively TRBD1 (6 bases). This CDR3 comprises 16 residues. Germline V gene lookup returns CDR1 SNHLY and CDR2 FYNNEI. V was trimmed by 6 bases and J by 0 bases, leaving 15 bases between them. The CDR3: CASRDQTGYSYNEQFF. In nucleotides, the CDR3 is TGTGCCAGCAGAGATCAGACAGGATACTCCTACAATGAGCAGTTCTTC.

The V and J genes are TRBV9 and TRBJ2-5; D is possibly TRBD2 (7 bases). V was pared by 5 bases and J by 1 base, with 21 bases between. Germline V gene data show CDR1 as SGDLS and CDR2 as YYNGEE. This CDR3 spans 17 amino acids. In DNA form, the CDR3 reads TGTGCCAGCAGTAAGAGGGAGGGGGGGATTCCCCAAGAGACCCAGTACTTC. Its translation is CASSKREGGIPQETQYF.

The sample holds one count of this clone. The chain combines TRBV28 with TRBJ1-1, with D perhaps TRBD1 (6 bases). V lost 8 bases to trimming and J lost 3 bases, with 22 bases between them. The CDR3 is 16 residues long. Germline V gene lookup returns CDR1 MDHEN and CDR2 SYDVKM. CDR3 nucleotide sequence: TGTGCCAGCCAATACGGCCTGGGGACACGAGACACTGAAGCTTTCTTT. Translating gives CASQYGLGTRDTEAFF. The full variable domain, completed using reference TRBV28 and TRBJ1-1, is DVKVTQSSRYLVKRTGEKVFLECVQDMDHENMFWYRQDPGLGLRLIYFSYDVKMKEKGDIPEGYSVSREKKERFSLILESASTNQTSMYLCASQYGLGTRDTEAFFGQGTRLTVV.

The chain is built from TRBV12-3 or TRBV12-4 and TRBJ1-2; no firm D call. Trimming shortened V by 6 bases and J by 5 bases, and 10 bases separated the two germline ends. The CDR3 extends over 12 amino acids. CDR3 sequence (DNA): TGTGCCAGCAGCTCCCGGGGTTATGGCTACACCTTC. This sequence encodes CASSSRGYGYTF.

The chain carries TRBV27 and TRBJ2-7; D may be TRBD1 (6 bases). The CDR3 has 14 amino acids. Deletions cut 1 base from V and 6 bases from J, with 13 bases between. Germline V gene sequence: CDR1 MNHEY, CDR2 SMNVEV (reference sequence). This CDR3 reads CASSLFQGPSEQYF. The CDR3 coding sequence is TGTGCCAGCAGTTTATTTCAGGGGCCCTCCGAGCAGTACTTC.

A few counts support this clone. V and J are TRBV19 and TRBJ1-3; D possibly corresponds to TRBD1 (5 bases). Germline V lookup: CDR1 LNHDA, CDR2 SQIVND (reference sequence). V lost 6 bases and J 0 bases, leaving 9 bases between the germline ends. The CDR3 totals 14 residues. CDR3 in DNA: TGTGCCAGTAGAGGGGCCGCCTCTGGAAACACCATATATTTT. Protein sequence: CASRGAASGNTIYF.

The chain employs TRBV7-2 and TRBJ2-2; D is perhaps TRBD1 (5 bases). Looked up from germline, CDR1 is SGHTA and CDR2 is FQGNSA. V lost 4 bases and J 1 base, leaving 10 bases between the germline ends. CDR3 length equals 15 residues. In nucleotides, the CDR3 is TGTGCCAGCAGCTCCCCAGGGTTGAACACCGGGGAGCTGTTTTTT. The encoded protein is CASSSPGLNTGELFF.